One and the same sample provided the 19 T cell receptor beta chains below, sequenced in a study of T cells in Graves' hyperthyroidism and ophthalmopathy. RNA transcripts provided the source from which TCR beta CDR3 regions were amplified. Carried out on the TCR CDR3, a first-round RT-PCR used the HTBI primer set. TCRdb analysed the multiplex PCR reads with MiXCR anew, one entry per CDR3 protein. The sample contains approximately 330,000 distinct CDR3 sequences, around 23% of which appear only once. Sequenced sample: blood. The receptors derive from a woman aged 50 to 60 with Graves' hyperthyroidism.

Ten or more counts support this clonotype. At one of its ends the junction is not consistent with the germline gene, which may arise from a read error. The CDR3 DNA is TGTGCCTGGACTAACCGGGACAGGGGGAACTTC. Translating gives CAWTNRDRGNF. V gene TRBV30 combines with J gene TRBJ2-5; 11 bases line up with TRBD1. This CDR3 region has 11 residues. The V gene's germline CDR1 is GTSNPN and CDR2 SVGIG (reference sequence).

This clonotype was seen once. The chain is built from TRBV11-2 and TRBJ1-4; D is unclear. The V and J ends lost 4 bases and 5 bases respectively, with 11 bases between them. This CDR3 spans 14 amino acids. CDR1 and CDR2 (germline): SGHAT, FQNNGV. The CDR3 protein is CASSYRSVNEKLFF. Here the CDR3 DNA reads TGTGCCAGCAGCTATCGGTCGGTCAATGAAAAACTGTTTTTT. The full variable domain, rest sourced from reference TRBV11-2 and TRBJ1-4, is EAGVAQSPRYKIIEKRQSVAFWCNPISGHATLYWYQQILGQGPKLLIQFQNNGVVDDSQLPKDRFSAERLKGVDSTLKIQPAKLEDSAVYLCASSYRSVNEKLFFGSGTQLSVL.

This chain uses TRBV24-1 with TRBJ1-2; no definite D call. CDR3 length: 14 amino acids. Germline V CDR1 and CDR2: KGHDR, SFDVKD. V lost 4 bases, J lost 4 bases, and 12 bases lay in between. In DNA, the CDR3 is TGTGCCACCAGTGACCCCGGAATCGGCTATGGCTACACCTTC. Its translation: CATSDPGIGYGYTF.

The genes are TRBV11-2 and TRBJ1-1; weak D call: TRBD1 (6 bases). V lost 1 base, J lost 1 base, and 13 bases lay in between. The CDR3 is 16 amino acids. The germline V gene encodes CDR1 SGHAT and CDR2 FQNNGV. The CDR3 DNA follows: TGTGCCAGCAGCTTAGTACCGGGAGGGGGGAACACTGAAGCTTTCTTT. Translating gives CASSLVPGGGNTEAFF. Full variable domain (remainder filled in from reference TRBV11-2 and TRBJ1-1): EAGVAQSPRYKIIEKRQSVAFWCNPISGHATLYWYQQILGQGPKLLIQFQNNGVVDDSQLPKDRFSAERLKGVDSTLKIQPAKLEDSAVYLCASSLVPGGGNTEAFFGQGTRLTVV.

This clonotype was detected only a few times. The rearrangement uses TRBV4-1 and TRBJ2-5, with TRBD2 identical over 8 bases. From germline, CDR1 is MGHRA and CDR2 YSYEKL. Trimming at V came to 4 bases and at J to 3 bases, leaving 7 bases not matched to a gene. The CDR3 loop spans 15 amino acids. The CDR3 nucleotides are TGCGCCAGCAGCCTCTACGGGGGGGGAGAAGAGACCCAGTACTTC. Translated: CASSLYGGGEETQYF.

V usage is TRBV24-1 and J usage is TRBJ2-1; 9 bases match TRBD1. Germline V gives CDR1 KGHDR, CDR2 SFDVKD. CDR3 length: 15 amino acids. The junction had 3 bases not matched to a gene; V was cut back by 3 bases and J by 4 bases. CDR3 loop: CATSDAGTGYNEQFF. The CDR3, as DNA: TGTGCCACCAGTGATGCTGGGACAGGGTACAATGAGCAGTTCTTC.

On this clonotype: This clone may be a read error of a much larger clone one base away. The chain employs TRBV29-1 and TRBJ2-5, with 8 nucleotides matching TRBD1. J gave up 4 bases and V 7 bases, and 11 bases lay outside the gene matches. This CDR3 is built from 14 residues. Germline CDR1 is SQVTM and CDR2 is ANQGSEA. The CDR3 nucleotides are TGCAGCGCTGACGGACAGGGACGTATAGAGACCCAGTACTTC. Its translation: CSADGQGRIETQYF.

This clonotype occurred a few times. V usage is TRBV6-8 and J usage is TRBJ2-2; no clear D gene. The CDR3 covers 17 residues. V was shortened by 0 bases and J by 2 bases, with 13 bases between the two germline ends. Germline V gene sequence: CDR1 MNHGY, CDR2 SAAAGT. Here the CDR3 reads CASSYSIKAGNTGELFF. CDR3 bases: TGTGCCAGCAGTTACTCTATTAAGGCTGGAAACACCGGGGAGCTGTTTTTT.

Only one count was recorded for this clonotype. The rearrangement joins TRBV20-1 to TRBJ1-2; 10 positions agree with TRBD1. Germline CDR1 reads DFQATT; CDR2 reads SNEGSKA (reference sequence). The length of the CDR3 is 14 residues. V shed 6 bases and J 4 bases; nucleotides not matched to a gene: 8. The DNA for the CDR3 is TGCAGTGCCCTTAGGACAGGGGGTGTCTATGGCTACACCTTC. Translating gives CSALRTGGVYGYTF.

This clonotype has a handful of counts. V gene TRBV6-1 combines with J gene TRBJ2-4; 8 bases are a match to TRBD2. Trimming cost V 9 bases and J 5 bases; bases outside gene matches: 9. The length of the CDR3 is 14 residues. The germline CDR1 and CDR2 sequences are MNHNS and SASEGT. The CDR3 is CASETGGPENIQYF. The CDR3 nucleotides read TGTGCCAGTGAGACGGGGGGGCCAGAAAACATTCAGTACTTC.

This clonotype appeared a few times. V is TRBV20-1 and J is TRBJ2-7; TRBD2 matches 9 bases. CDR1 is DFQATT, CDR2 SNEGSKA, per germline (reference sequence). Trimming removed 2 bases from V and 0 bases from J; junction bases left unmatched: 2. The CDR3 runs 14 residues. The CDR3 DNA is TGCAGTGCTAGACGACTAGCGGCCTCCTACGAGCAGTACTTC. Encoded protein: CSARRLAASYEQYF.

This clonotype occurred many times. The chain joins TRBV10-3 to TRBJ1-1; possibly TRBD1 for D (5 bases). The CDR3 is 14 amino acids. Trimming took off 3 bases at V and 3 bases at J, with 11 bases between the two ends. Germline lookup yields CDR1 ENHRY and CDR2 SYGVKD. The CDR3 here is CAISERQGDTEAFF. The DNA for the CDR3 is TGTGCCATCAGTGAAAGGCAGGGAGACACTGAAGCTTTCTTT.

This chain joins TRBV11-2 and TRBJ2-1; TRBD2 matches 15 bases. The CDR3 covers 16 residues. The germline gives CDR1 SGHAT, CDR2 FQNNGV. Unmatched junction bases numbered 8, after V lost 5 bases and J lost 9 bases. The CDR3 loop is CASSMGLAGGGSEQFF. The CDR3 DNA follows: TGTGCCAGCAGCATGGGACTAGCGGGAGGAGGGAGTGAGCAGTTCTTC.

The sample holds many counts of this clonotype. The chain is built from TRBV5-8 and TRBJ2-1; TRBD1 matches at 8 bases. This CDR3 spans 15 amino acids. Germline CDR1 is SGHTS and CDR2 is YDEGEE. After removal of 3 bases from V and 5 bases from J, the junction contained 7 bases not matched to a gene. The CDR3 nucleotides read TGTGCCAGCAGCTCCTGGACAGGGATTAACAATGAGCAGTTCTTC. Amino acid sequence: CASSSWTGINNEQFF.

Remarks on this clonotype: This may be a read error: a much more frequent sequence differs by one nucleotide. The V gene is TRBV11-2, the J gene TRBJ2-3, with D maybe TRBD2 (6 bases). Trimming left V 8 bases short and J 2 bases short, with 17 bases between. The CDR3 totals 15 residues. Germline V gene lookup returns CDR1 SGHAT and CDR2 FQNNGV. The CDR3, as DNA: TGTGCCAGCGTACCGGAGGGACGAAACACAGATACGCAGTATTTT. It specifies CASVPEGRNTDTQYF.

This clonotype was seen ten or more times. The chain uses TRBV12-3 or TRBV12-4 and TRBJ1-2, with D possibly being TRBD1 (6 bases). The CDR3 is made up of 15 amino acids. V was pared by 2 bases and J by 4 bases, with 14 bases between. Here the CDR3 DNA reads TGTGCCAGCAGTTTACGAAGGGGGAGCTCCTATGGCTACACCTTC. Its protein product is CASSLRRGSSYGYTF.

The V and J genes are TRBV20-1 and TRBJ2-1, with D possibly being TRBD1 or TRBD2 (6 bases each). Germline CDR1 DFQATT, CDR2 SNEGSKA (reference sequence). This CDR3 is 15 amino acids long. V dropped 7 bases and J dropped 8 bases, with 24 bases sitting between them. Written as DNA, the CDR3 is TGCAGTGTTCCGGGGGCGTCGGGGCTCAGGTATGAGCAGTTCTTC. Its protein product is CSVPGASGLRYEQFF.

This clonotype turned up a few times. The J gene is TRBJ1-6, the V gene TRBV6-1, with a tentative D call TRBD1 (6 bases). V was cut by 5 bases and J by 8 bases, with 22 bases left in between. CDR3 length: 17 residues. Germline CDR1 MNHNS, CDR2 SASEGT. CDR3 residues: CASSRLSRLPGDSPLHF. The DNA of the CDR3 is TGTGCCAGCAGTCGCCTCAGTAGGCTTCCAGGGGATTCACCCCTCCACTTT.

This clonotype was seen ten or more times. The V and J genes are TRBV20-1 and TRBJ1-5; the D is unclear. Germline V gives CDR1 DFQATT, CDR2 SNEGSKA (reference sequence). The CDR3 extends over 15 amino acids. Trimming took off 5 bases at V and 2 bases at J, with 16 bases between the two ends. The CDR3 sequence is CSAQNWVGGNQPQHF. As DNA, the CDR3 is TGCAGTGCTCAAAATTGGGTGGGAGGCAATCAGCCCCAGCATTTT.